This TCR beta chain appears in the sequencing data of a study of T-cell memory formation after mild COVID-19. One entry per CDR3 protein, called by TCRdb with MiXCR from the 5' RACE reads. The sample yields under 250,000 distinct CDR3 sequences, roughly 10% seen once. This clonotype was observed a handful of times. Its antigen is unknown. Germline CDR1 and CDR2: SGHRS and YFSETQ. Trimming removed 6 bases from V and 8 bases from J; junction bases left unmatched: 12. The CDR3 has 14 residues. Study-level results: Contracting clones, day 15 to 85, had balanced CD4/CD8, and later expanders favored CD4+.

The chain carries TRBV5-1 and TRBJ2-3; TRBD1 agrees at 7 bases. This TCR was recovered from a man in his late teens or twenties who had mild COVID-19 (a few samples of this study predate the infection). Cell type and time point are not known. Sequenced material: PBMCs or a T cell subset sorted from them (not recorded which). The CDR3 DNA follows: TGCGCCAGCATGCCGGGACAGCAGGGTGGTACGCAGTATTTT. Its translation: CASMPGQQGGTQYF. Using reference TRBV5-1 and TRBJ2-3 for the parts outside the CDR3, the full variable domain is KAGVTQTPRYLIKTRGQQVTLSCSPISGHRSVSWYQQTPGQGLQFLFEYFSETQRNKGNFPGRFSGRQFSNSRSEMNVSTLELGDSALYLCASMPGQQGGTQYFGPGTRLTVL.